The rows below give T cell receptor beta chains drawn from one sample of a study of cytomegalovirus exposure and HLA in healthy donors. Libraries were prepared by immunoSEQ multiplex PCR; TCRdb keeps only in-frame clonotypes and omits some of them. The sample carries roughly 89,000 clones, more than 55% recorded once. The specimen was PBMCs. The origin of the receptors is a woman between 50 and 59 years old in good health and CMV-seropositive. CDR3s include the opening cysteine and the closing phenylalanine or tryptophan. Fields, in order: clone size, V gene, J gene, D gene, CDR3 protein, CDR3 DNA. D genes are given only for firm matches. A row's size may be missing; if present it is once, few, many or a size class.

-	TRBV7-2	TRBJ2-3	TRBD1	CASSPGQVKGDTQYF	TGTGCCAGCAGCCCGGGACAGGTGAAAGGAGATACGCAGTATTTT
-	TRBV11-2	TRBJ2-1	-	CASIPGVLSYNEQFF	TGTGCCAGCATACCCGGGGTGCTCTCCTACAATGAGCAGTTCTTC
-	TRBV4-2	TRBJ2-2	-	CASSQDPTGLTNTGELFF	TGTGCCAGCAGCCAAGACCCAACGGGACTCACGAACACCGGGGAGCTGTTTTTT
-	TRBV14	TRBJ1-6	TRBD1	CASRSTSGTGTSPLHF	TGTGCCAGCAGGTCCACGTCTGGGACAGGGACTTCACCCCTCCACTTT
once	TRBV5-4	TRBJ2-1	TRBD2	CASSLESGRDEQFF	TGTGCCAGCAGCTTGGAAAGCGGGAGGGATGAGCAGTTCTTC
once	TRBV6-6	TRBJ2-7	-	CASSKGWQGSGEQYF	TGTGCCAGCAGTAAAGGGTGGCAGGGCAGTGGCGAGCAGTACTTC
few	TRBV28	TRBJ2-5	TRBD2	CASSSQRGGVRETQYF	TGTGCCAGCAGTTCCCAGCGGGGGGGCGTCCGGGAGACCCAGTACTTC
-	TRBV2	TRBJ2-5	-	CASSVGAAETQYF	TGTGCCAGCAGTGTGGGGGCTGCGGAGACCCAGTACTTC
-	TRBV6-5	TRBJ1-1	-	CASTDSPGGNTEAFF	TGTGCCAGCACGGACAGCCCTGGAGGTAACACTGAAGCTTTCTTT
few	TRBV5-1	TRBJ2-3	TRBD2	CASSSGLAGGPDTQYF	TGCGCCAGCAGTTCGGGTCTAGCGGGGGGGCCGGATACGCAGTATTTT
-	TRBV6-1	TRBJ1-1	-	CASRSTGNTEAFF	TGTGCCAGCAGGTCAACAGGGAACACTGAAGCTTTCTTT